The sequence of this T cell receptor (beta chain) was determined in a study of post-analysis software for immune sequencing data. Study at large: Patients had relapsing-remitting, secondary progressive or progressive-relapsing multiple sclerosis; some lacked subtype. Study findings and constraints: Controls significantly exceeded multiple sclerosis patients in normalized Chao1 diversity.

Included in the TCR beta cDNA libraries were unique molecular identifiers. Input populations of about 0.9 to 10 million T cells gave rise to hundreds of thousands of cDNA molecules. TCRdb independently ran MiXCR on the PCR reads; one entry per CDR3 protein. The profile shows about 380,000 distinct CDR3 sequences, roughly 38% of them singletons. As concerns this clonotype: Its antigen is undetermined.

The source of this sequence is a girl aged 5 to 17 with multiple sclerosis. Sequenced input: blood.

Here the CDR3 reads CASSQGDSSYGYTF. The CDR3 DNA is TGCGCCAGCAGCCAAGGGGACAGTTCCTATGGCTACACCTTC. The chain has TRBV4-1 and TRBJ1-2, with TRBD1 identical over 7 bases. The CDR3 runs to 14 residues. Germline V gene lookup returns CDR1 MGHRA and CDR2 YSYEKL. Unmatched junction bases numbered 3, after V lost 1 base and J lost 4 bases.